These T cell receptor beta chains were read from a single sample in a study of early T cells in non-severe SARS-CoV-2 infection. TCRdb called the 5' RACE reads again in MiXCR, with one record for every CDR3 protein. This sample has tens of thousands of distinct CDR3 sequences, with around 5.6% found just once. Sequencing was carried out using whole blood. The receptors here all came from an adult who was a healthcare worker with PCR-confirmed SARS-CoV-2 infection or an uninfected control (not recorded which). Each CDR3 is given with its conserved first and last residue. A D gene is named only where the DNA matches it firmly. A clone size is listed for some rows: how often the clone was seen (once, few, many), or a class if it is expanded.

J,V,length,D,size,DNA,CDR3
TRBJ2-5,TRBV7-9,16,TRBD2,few,TGTGCCAGCAGCACCGGGACTAGCGGCCCCCAAGAGACCCAGTACTTC,CASSTGTSGPQETQYF
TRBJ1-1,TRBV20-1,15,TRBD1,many,TGCAGTGCTAGATCCTACCAGGGGGCTGACACTGAAGCTTTCTTT,CSARSYQGADTEAFF
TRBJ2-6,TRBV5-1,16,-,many,TGCGCCAGCAACTTGGGGAGCCGCTCTGGGGCCAACGTCCTGACTTTC,CASNLGSRSGANVLTF
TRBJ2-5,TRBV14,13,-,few,TGTGCCAGCAGCCAAGAAGCAGGAGGGACCCAGTACTTC,CASSQEAGGTQYF
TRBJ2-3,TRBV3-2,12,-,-,TGTGCCAGCAGCCATGGGGCAGATACGCAGTATTTT,CASSHGADTQYF
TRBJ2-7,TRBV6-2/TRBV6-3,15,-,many,TGTGCCAGCACCGAGACCCCAGAGCTATCCTACGAGCAGTACTTC,CASTETPELSYEQYF
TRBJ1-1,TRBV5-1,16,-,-,TGCGCCAGCAGCTTATTGGGGGCGGAGAAGGGGACTGAAGCTTTCTTT,CASSLLGAEKGTEAFF
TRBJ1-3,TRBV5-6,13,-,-,TGTGCCAGCAGTTCAGATCGGGGAAACACCATATATTTT,CASSSDRGNTIYF
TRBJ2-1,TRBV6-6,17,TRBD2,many,TGTGCCAGCAGTTACTCGGAACTAGCGGGAGCCTCAAATGAGCAGTTCTTC,CASSYSELAGASNEQFF
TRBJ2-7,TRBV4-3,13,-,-,TGCGCCAGCAGCCAAGCGGGGGGCGACGAGCAGTACTTC,CASSQAGGDEQYF
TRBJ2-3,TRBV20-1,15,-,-,TGCAGTGCTAAGGGGGGTGGAGGAACCACAGATACGCAGTATTTT,CSAKGGGGTTDTQYF
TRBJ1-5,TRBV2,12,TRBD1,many,TGTGCCAGCAGCCCGGGACAGAGCCCTCAGCATTTT,CASSPGQSPQHF
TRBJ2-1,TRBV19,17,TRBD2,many,TGTGCCAGCGAGGGCTCAGCCGGGACTAGCGGGAGCAATGAGCAGTTCTTC,CASEGSAGTSGSNEQFF
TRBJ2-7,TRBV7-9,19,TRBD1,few,TGTGCCAGCAGCCCTAGGGTAGGGGTTGATCGGGACAGAATCTTAGAGCAGTACTTC,CASSPRVGVDRDRILEQYF
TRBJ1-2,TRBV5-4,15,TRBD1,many,TGTGCCAGCAGGCCCGGGACAGGGGTCGACTATGGCTACACCTTC,CASRPGTGVDYGYTF
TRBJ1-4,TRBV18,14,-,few,TGTGCCAGCTCACCTCCAGGGAAAAATGAAAAACTGTTTTTT,CASSPPGKNEKLFF
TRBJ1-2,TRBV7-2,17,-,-,TGTGCCAGCAGCTTAGGGAGCGGGGGCGGACTTAACTATGGCTACACCTTC,CASSLGSGGGLNYGYTF
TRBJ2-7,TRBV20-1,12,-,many,TGCAGTGCTGGTTATCAGGCAGACGAGCAGTACTTC,CSAGYQADEQYF
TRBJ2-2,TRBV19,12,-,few,TGTGCCAGTGAGGGCAGGACCGGGGAGCTGTTTTTT,CASEGRTGELFF
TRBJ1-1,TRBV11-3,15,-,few,TGTGCCAGCAGCTTAGGGGCAGGGTGGGACACTGAAGCTTTCTTT,CASSLGAGWDTEAFF
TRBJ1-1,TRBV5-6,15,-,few,TGTGCCAGCAGCTTATTTCAGGGGTTGAACACTGAAGCTTTCTTT,CASSLFQGLNTEAFF
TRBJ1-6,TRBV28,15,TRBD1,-,TGTGCCAGCAGTTTCCGGGACAGGGAGAATTCACCCCTCCACTTT,CASSFRDRENSPLHF
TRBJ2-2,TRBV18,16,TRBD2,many,TGTGCCAGCTCACCACTAGCGGGTATGGACACCGGGGAGCTGTTTTTT,CASSPLAGMDTGELFF
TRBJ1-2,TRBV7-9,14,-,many,TGTGCCACCTTATCTCCAGCTGAAAACTATGGCTACACCTTC,CATLSPAENYGYTF
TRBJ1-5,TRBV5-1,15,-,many,TGCGCCAGCAGCTTGGATGCAGCAAGCAATCAGCCCCAGCATTTT,CASSLDAASNQPQHF
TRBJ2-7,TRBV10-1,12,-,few,TGCGCCAGCAGTGAGATGGGATACGAGCAGTACTTC,CASSEMGYEQYF
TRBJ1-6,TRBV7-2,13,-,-,TGTGCCAGCAGCCCTATGAAGAATTCACCCCTCCATTTT,CASSPMKNSPLHF
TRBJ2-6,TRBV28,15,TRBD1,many,TGTGCCAGCAGTCCGACAGGGGCTGGGGCCAACGTCCTGACTTTC,CASSPTGAGANVLTF
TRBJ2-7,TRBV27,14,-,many,TGTGCCAGCAGGCCAGGGGCGTATTCCTACGAGCAGTACTTC,CASRPGAYSYEQYF
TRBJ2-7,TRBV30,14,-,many,TGTGCCTGGAGTGGGCCGAGGTACTCCTACGAGCAGTACTTC,CAWSGPRYSYEQYF
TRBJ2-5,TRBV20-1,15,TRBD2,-,TGCAGTGCTAGCTGGGGACTAGCGGGGAAGCAGACCCAGTACTTC,CSASWGLAGKQTQYF